This T cell receptor beta chain was obtained from a study of patients and donors after allogeneic stem cell transplantation. Trimming pared 5 bases from V and 2 bases from J, leaving 15 bases between. Per germline, CDR1 MNHEY and CDR2 SMNVEV (reference sequence). The CDR3 loop spans 15 amino acids. Each CDR3 protein is one row after TCRdb ran MiXCR on the RT-PCR reads. The sample holds a few hundred thousand distinct CDR3 sequences; about 37% are singletons and the top ten take roughly 11%. The specimen was blood, either unsorted or a sorted T cell fraction (not recorded which). The chain is built from TRBV27 and TRBJ1-2, with a weak D call TRBD1 (5 bases). This TCR was sampled from a human donor who was either an allogeneic HSCT recipient or a stem cell or donor lymphocyte infusion donor (not recorded which). It is not recorded whose cells these are; they may come from a transplant donor. CDR3 sequence: CASSPGPLRNYGYTF. The CDR3 DNA reads TGTGCCAGCAGTCCAGGGCCCCTCCGGAACTATGGCTACACCTTC.